One sample yielded the 9 T cell receptor beta chains listed below, sequenced in a study of tumor-infiltrating lymphocytes in glioblastoma multiforme. Three nested ARM-PCR rounds with V-beta and C-beta primers built TCRB libraries. Using its own MiXCR run on the multiplex PCR reads, TCRdb lists one record per CDR3 protein. This sample has about 10,000 distinct CDR3 sequences, with around two thirds found just once. Sequences were obtained from brain tumor tissue. These receptors were collected from a male donor with glioblastoma.

The chain carries TRBV11-2 and TRBJ2-1; D remains ambiguous. Germline V gene sequence: CDR1 SGHAT, CDR2 FQNNGV. V was cut by 1 base and J by 10 bases, with 20 bases left in between. This CDR3 region has 16 residues. This CDR3 reads CASSLVGCLLFNEQFF. The DNA of the CDR3 is TGTGCCAGCAGCTTAGTTGGGTGTCTCCTCTTTAACGAGCAGTTCTTC.

At least ten counts were recorded for this clonotype. This chain joins TRBV6-2 or TRBV6-3 and TRBJ2-2; TRBD1 matches 7 bases. CDR3 length: 13 residues. V lost 5 bases to trimming and J lost 6 bases; unmatched junction nucleotides: 3. The germline V gene has CDR1 MNHEY and CDR2 SVGEGT. CDR3 nucleotide sequence: TGTGCCAGCAGTAGACAGGGCGCCGGGGAGCTGTTTTTT. Translation gives CASSRQGAGELFF.

A note on this clonotype: At one end, the junction sequence differs from germline, possibly due to a read error. The chain joins TRBV11-2 to TRBJ1-5; D gene unclear. Germline assignment: CDR1 SGHAT and CDR2 FQNNGV. This CDR3 contains 13 residues. CDR3 residues: CASSLEEDQPQHF. The CDR3 nucleotides are TGTGCCAGCAGTTTAGAAGAGGATCAGCCACAGCATTTT.

Worth noting for this clonotype: A read error is likely, as this CDR3 ends without the conserved phenylalanine or tryptophan. The rearrangement joins TRBV6-6 to TRBJ1-1, with 7 bases fitting TRBD1. Unmatched junction bases numbered 7, after V lost 6 bases and J lost 0 bases. CDR1 and CDR2 from the germline V gene are MNHNY and SVGAGI (reference sequence). CDR3 length equals 15 residues. The CDR3 DNA is TGTGCCAGCAGCCTGGACAGGCAGCTGAACACTGAAGCTTTCATT. As protein: CASSLDRQLNTEAFI.

This clonotype has only a few counts. CDR3 protein: CASSEDSSYEQYF. As DNA, the CDR3 is TGTGCCAGCAGTGAGGACAGCTCCTACGAGCAGTACTTC. The chain employs TRBV6-1 and TRBJ2-7; D might be TRBD1 (6 bases). Trimming left V 3 bases short and J 0 bases short, with 6 bases between. This CDR3 has 13 residues. The germline gives CDR1 MNHNS, CDR2 SASEGT.

The chain is built from TRBV10-2 and TRBJ2-4; 10 nucleotides match TRBD1. This CDR3 region has 15 residues. Germline CDR1 WSHSY, CDR2 SAAADI. J lost 0 bases, V lost 8 bases, and 4 bases had no gene match. The chain's CDR3 is CASGRDRGAKNIQYF. CDR3 DNA sequence: TGCGCCAGCGGACGGGACAGGGGAGCCAAAAACATTCAGTACTTC.

With regard to this clonotype: This could be a read error, since a much larger clone is one nucleotide away. The DNA for the CDR3 is TGTGCCAGCAGGCTGAAGTGGGGCCGCCCCGATGAGCAGTTCTTC. Its translation is CASRLKWGRPDEQFF. V gene TRBV5-6 combines with J gene TRBJ2-1; TRBD1 might be the D (5 bases). There are 15 residues in the CDR3. Trimming pared 5 bases from V and 8 bases from J, leaving 20 bases between. In germline, CDR1 is SGHDT, CDR2 YYEEEE.

The chain is built from TRBV10-3 and TRBJ2-2; no clear D. The ends were cut back, 5 bases at V and 4 bases at J, with 11 bases in the middle. Germline V gene sequence: CDR1 ENHRY, CDR2 SYGVKD. This CDR3 spans 14 amino acids. The CDR3 DNA sequence: TGTGCCATCAGTACCAGTGCCCTCACCGGGGAGCTGTTTTTT. Amino acids: CAISTSALTGELFF.

Only one count was recorded for this clonotype. This chain connects TRBV20-1 to TRBJ2-3; tentatively, D is TRBD1 (5 bases). The V end was cut by 0 bases, the J end by 3 bases, with 10 bases between. The CDR3 consists of 14 residues. Germline V gene sequence: CDR1 DFQATT, CDR2 SNEGSKA (reference sequence). CDR3 loop: CSARDRERTDTQYF. CDR3 DNA: TGCAGTGCTAGAGACAGGGAAAGGACAGATACGCAGTATTTT.